This T cell receptor (beta chain) comes out of a study of control samples from healthy donors and cancer patients. Repertoires were generated with immunoSEQ multiplex PCR, while TCRdb's copy carries only in-frame clones and drops some. The sample carries about 120,000 clones, around 87% recorded once. Germline CDR1 MDHEN, CDR2 SYDVKM. The V segment lost 2 bases and the J segment 1 base; nucleotides outside the gene matches: 4. The CDR3 has 15 residues. The chain links TRBV28 to TRBJ1-1; 7 nucleotides line up with TRBD1. The sequenced sample consisted of blood. The source of this sequence is a young man in good health. Here the CDR3 DNA reads TGTGCCAGCAGTTTACTAGGGACAGCGAACACTGAAGCTTTCTTT. Protein product: CASSLLGTANTEAFF.